A single sample gave rise to the 27 T cell receptor beta chains below, sequenced in a study of T cells in Graves' hyperthyroidism and ophthalmopathy. Amplification of TCR beta CDR3 regions used RNA as the template. RT-PCR in the first round (using the HTBI primer set) targeted the TCR CDR3. Each CDR3 protein gets one entry after TCRdb re-called the multiplex PCR reads with MiXCR. This sample has a few hundred thousand distinct CDR3 sequences, with about a fifth found just once. Material: blood. These receptors came from a woman between 18 and 29 years old with Graves' hyperthyroidism.

This clonotype was observed many times. The chain is built from TRBV5-1 and TRBJ1-2; TRBD1 agrees at 7 bases. V was pared by 2 bases and J by 8 bases, with 6 bases of the junction left unmatched. This CDR3 has 13 amino acids. Looked up from germline, CDR1 is SGHRS and CDR2 is YFSETQ. Here the CDR3 reads CASSFPQGDGYTF. The CDR3 nucleotides read TGCGCCAGCAGCTTCCCCCAGGGGGACGGCTACACCTTC. Variable domain in full (rest from reference TRBV5-1 and TRBJ1-2): KAGVTQTPRYLIKTRGQQVTLSCSPISGHRSVSWYQQTPGQGLQFLFEYFSETQRNKGNFPGRFSGRQFSNSRSEMNVSTLELGDSALYLCASSFPQGDGYTFGSGTRLTVV.

The chain joins TRBV6-2 or TRBV6-3 to TRBJ1-2; possible D gene TRBD1, 6 bases. V lost 4 bases to trimming and J lost 7 bases, with 28 bases between them. Germline V gene lookup returns CDR1 MNHEY and CDR2 SVGEGT. The CDR3 extends over 18 amino acids. The CDR3, as DNA: TGTGCCAGCAGTTTATACCGGGACATTATCCATTTAATCTCTGGCTACACCTTC. Translated: CASSLYRDIIHLISGYTF.

In this sample, this clonotype turned up many times. CDR3 in amino acids: CASSSTSGTSSETQYF. CDR3 nucleotides: TGTGCCAGCAGCTCGACCTCCGGGACTAGTTCCGAGACCCAGTACTTC. The V gene is TRBV7-9, the J gene TRBJ2-5; 8 bases align to TRBD2. Germline CDR1 reads SEHNR; CDR2 reads FQNEAQ (reference sequence). The CDR3 contains 16 residues. The V and J ends lost 4 bases and 5 bases, in that order; junction bases with no gene match: 12.

The CDR3 DNA is TGTGCCAGCAGCCCTTCTGGATGGGGCGGGGGCCCGCCAGCGCAAGAGACCCAGTACTTC. Translated, it gives CASSPSGWGGGPPAQETQYF. The chain has TRBV3-1 and TRBJ2-5; a weak D match, TRBD2 (7 bases). Trimming removed 4 bases from V and 2 bases from J, with 29 bases in between. CDR1 and CDR2 (germline): LGHDT, YNNKEL (reference sequence). CDR3 size: 20 residues.

This clonotype was counted a few times. This chain uses TRBV12-3 or TRBV12-4 with TRBJ1-1; TRBD1 is a possible D gene (6 bases). The CDR3 is 13 amino acids. V was trimmed by 7 bases and J by 5 bases, leaving 14 bases between them. This CDR3 reads CASTEGGVTEAFF. The CDR3 DNA reads TGTGCCAGCACCGAAGGGGGAGTAACTGAAGCTTTCTTT.

This clonotype was seen repeatedly, ten times or more. In DNA, the CDR3 is TGTGCCAGCAGCTTAACCGGGACTACCGATCAGCCCCAGCATTTT. Translated: CASSLTGTTDQPQHF. J is TRBJ1-5 and V is TRBV5-4; weak D call: TRBD1 (5 bases). The V end lost 2 bases, the J end lost 5 bases, and 14 bases lay between the germline ends. In germline, CDR1 is SGHNT, CDR2 YYREEE (reference sequence). The CDR3 length is 15 residues.

This clonotype was observed a handful of times. V is TRBV19 and J is TRBJ1-1, with 8 nucleotides matching TRBD1. CDR1 and CDR2 (germline): LNHDA, SQIVND (reference sequence). This CDR3 region has 14 residues. The V and J ends lost 7 bases and 4 bases, in that order; junction bases with no gene match: 8. CDR3 residues: CASIQGAGVTEAFF. The CDR3 DNA sequence: TGTGCCAGTATTCAGGGGGCTGGTGTCACTGAAGCTTTCTTT. The full variable domain, in which reference TRBV19 and TRBJ1-1 provide the parts outside the CDR3, is DGGITQSPKYLFRKEGQNVTLSCEQNLNHDAMYWYRQDPGQGLRLIYYSQIVNDFQKGDIAEGYSVSREKKESFPLTVTSAQKNPTAFYLCASIQGAGVTEAFFGQGTRLTVV.

In this sample, this clonotype turned up many times. The V call is TRBV12-3 or TRBV12-4, the J call TRBJ1-1; D not resolved. The CDR3 contains 13 residues. The ends were cut back, 5 bases at V and 5 bases at J, with 12 bases in the middle. The chain's CDR3 is CASSNLGGTEAFF. The CDR3 coding sequence is TGTGCCAGCAGTAACCTAGGCGGGACTGAAGCTTTCTTT.

This clonotype was observed many times. V usage is TRBV6-1 and J usage is TRBJ2-6, with D hard to call. V lost 4 bases to trimming and J lost 0 bases, with 10 bases between them. Germline CDR1 reads MNHNS; CDR2 reads SASEGT. The CDR3 runs to 16 residues. Written as DNA, the CDR3 is TGTGCCAGCAGTGCTACAGTTAGCTCTGGGGCCAACGTCCTGACTTTC. Protein product: CASSATVSSGANVLTF.

This clonotype was counted at least ten times. V gene TRBV2 combines with J gene TRBJ1-5; tentatively, D is TRBD1 (6 bases). V was cut by 4 bases and J by 6 bases, with 16 bases left in between. CDR3 length: 15 amino acids. Germline V gives CDR1 SNHLY, CDR2 FYNNEI. CDR3 sequence reads: CASSVEGGWGQPQHF. DNA of the CDR3: TGTGCCAGCAGTGTAGAAGGGGGATGGGGTCAGCCCCAGCATTTT. The full variable domain, completed using reference TRBV2 and TRBJ1-5, is EPEVTQTPSHQVTQMGQEVILRCVPISNHLYFYWYRQILGQKVEFLVSFYNNEISEKSEIFDDQFSVERPDGSNFTLKIRSTKLEDSAMYFCASSVEGGWGQPQHFGDGTRLSIL.

This chain connects TRBV12-3 or TRBV12-4 to TRBJ2-5, with no clear D. The CDR3 has 15 amino acids. With 1 base removed from V and 3 bases from J, the gap between germline ends came to 12 bases. CDR3 DNA: TGTGCCAGCAGTTTAGACCCTCGAAGGGAAGAGACCCAGTACTTC. Protein product: CASSLDPRREETQYF.

This clonotype was seen only a few times. Here the CDR3 DNA reads TGCGCCAGCAGCCCTCAGGGGGAACAATCGATTGAGGCCAACGTCCTGACTTTC. Encoded protein: CASSPQGEQSIEANVLTF. The chain recombines TRBV4-1 with TRBJ2-6; 7 positions match TRBD1. The CDR3 extends over 18 amino acids. Trimming at V came to 4 bases and at J to 6 bases, leaving 15 bases not matched to a gene. Looked up from germline, CDR1 is MGHRA and CDR2 is YSYEKL.

This clonotype was found many times. J is TRBJ2-7 and V is TRBV6-2 or TRBV6-3; D remains ambiguous. V lost 5 bases and J 0 bases, leaving 11 bases between the germline ends. The CDR3 consists of 14 residues. Germline V gives CDR1 MNHEY, CDR2 SVGEGT. The CDR3 region is CASSTFGSSYEQYF. The CDR3 coding sequence is TGTGCCAGCAGTACTTTCGGCAGCTCCTACGAGCAGTACTTC.

This clonotype was picked up many times. CDR3 sequence (DNA): TGTGCCAGCAGCACGGGACTAAGTGGCGATGAGCAGTTCTTC. Protein: CASSTGLSGDEQFF. The chain employs TRBV6-1 and TRBJ2-1; TRBD2 matches at 7 bases. The CDR3 consists of 14 residues. Germline CDR1 and CDR2: MNHNS and SASEGT. The junction had 10 bases not matched to a gene; V was cut back by 6 bases and J by 8 bases.

This clonotype appeared many times. This chain uses TRBV29-1 with TRBJ1-1; D remains unclear. This CDR3 region has 12 residues. CDR1 and CDR2 from the germline V gene are SQVTM and ANQGSEA. V gave up 3 bases and J gave up 6 bases, with 11 bases separating them. The CDR3 protein is CSVEPREAEAFF. The CDR3 DNA follows: TGCAGCGTTGAGCCACGGGAAGCTGAAGCTTTCTTT.

J is TRBJ2-7 and V is TRBV27; 7 nucleotides match TRBD2. The CDR3 runs 15 residues. V shed 6 bases, J shed 3 bases, and the junction held 11 bases outside the gene matches. Germline loops: CDR1 MNHEY, CDR2 SMNVEV (reference sequence). Here the CDR3 DNA reads TGTGCCAGCAGGCGAGCCGGGACTACCTTCTACGAGCAGTACTTC. It specifies CASRRAGTTFYEQYF.

This rearrangement joins TRBV28 to TRBJ2-7; D ambiguous. V was pared by 3 bases and J by 7 bases, with 25 bases between. The CDR3 sequence is 17 residues long. The germline gives CDR1 MDHEN, CDR2 SYDVKM. The CDR3 nucleotides are TGTGCCAGCAGTTTGGTTGGGATGGCCCTCCTTGGTCAGGAGCAGTACTTC. Amino acids: CASSLVGMALLGQEQYF.

This clonotype has more than one count but fewer than ten. This rearrangement joins TRBV3-1 to TRBJ1-1; D unresolved. Trimming pared 0 bases from V and 6 bases from J, leaving 11 bases between. This CDR3 comprises 14 residues. Germline V CDR1 and CDR2: LGHDT, YNNKEL (reference sequence). CDR3 in amino acids: CASSQDIVVSEAFF. In DNA form, the CDR3 reads TGTGCCAGCAGCCAAGATATCGTGGTTTCTGAAGCTTTCTTT.

Notes on this clonotype: This CDR3 is missing its conserved last phenylalanine or tryptophan, likely due to a read error. The DNA is omitted, as the CDR3 cannot be located on it reliably, and the CDR3 follows TCRdb's listing. The gene calls are TRBV2 and TRBJ1-2. Both ends counted, the CDR3 spans 12 residues. The V gene's germline CDR1 is SNHLY and CDR2 FYNNEI. CDR3 in amino acids: CASSVTAYGYTV.

This clonotype has ten or more counts. This chain uses TRBV7-6 with TRBJ1-1; D ambiguous. The CDR3 sequence is 17 residues long. V was cut by 1 base and J by 2 bases, with 17 bases left in between. Germline loops: CDR1 SGHVS, CDR2 FNYEAQ. CDR3 sequence (DNA): TGTGCCAGCAGCTTAGGTCCCCCCACAAGAACCAACACTGAAGCTTTCTTT. It translates to CASSLGPPTRTNTEAFF.

There are a few counts of this clonotype. The chain carries TRBV3-1 and TRBJ1-1; D call uncertain. This CDR3 has 14 amino acids. Trimming removed 2 bases at V and 4 bases at J, with 11 bases between. Germline lookup yields CDR1 LGHDT and CDR2 YNNKEL (reference sequence). CDR3: CASSQSSGVTEAFF. The CDR3 coding sequence is TGTGCCAGCAGCCAAAGTTCCGGGGTCACTGAAGCTTTCTTT.

This clonotype was detected a few times. J is TRBJ2-3 and V is TRBV3-1; D might be TRBD1 (5 bases). Trimming shortened V by 3 bases and J by 5 bases, and 9 bases separated the two germline ends. The CDR3 consists of 13 residues. Germline-derived CDR1 and CDR2 are LGHDT and YNNKEL (reference sequence). Here the CDR3 reads CASSHRGEDTQYF. The DNA for the CDR3 is TGTGCCAGCAGCCATAGGGGTGAAGATACGCAGTATTTT.

Only a few counts were recorded for this clonotype. The rearrangement uses TRBV20-1 and TRBJ2-5, with no clear D. The CDR3 is made up of 12 amino acids. Germline CDR1 and CDR2: DFQATT and SNEGSKA (reference sequence). V was cut by 1 base and J by 2 bases, with 5 bases left in between. CDR3 sequence reads: CSARAQQETQYF. CDR3 bases: TGCAGTGCTAGAGCCCAACAAGAGACCCAGTACTTC.

This sequence joins TRBV7-8 and TRBJ1-5; D not certain. V dropped 2 bases and J dropped 2 bases, with 7 bases sitting between them. The CDR3 spans 14 residues. CDR1 SGHVS and CDR2 FQNEAQ come from the germline V gene. This CDR3 reads CASSLREGNQPQHF. CDR3 nucleotides: TGTGCCAGCAGCTTAAGAGAGGGCAATCAGCCCCAGCATTTT. Based on the CDR3 plus reference TRBV7-8 and TRBJ1-5, the full variable domain is GAGVSQSPRYKVAKRGQDVALRCDPISGHVSLFWYQQALGQGPEFLTYFQNEAQLDKSGLPSDRFFAERPEGSVSTLKIQRTQQEDSAVYLCASSLREGNQPQHFGDGTRLSIL.

This clonotype was recorded many times. J is TRBJ1-2 and V is TRBV6-5, with a weak D call TRBD1 (6 bases). This CDR3 comprises 16 residues. Trimming stripped 0 bases from V and 5 bases from J, with 16 bases between. Germline CDR1 MNHEY, CDR2 SVGAGI. The CDR3 loop is CASSYSYTGTLYGYTF. The CDR3 nucleotides read TGTGCCAGCAGTTACTCGTATACGGGGACACTTTATGGCTACACCTTC.

The V gene is TRBV19, the J gene TRBJ2-2, with 8 positions matching TRBD2. The CDR3 sequence is 13 residues long. CDR1 and CDR2 from the germline V gene are LNHDA and SQIVND (reference sequence). V lost 9 bases to trimming and J lost 9 bases; unmatched junction nucleotides: 9. CDR3 sequence reads: CASREGGTWELFF. CDR3 in DNA: TGTGCCAGCCGGGAGGGCGGTACTTGGGAGCTGTTTTTT.

This clonotype was recorded at least ten times. V gene TRBV12-3 or TRBV12-4 combines with J gene TRBJ1-5, with D perhaps TRBD1 (6 bases). The CDR3 runs to 15 residues. V lost 6 bases and J 0 bases, leaving 12 bases between the germline ends. The CDR3 reads CASSIRGLSNQPQHF. The CDR3 region has the DNA TGTGCCAGCAGCATACGGGGGCTTAGCAATCAGCCCCAGCATTTT.